Below, one T cell receptor (beta chain) is given with its context. CD8+ and CD4+ T cells from blood underwent TCR beta sequencing, which was carried out in a high-throughput format. Healthy donors were controls matched for age and sex. CD8+ and CD4+ T cells were negatively isolated; TEMRA cells were FACS-enriched. It was with random hexamers that 0.5 to 1 ug RNA was reverse transcribed. TCR beta CDR3 was amplified by immunoSEQ covering 54 Vbeta and 13 Jbeta. TCRdb re-analysed the immunoSEQ multiplex PCR reads in MiXCR, keeping a single row per CDR3 protein. The repertoire includes about 160,000 distinct CDR3 sequences, roughly 95% of them detected once, and approximately 0.14% sits in the top ten. CDR3 length: 15 residues. Germline CDR1 reads MNHEY; CDR2 reads SVGAGI. V was pared by 0 bases and J by 7 bases, with 13 bases between. This entry is derived from a study of CD8 T cells in Susac syndrome.

The specimen was CD4+ T cells from PBMCs. The rearrangement links TRBV6-5 to TRBJ2-4, with D possibly matching TRBD2 (5 bases). The TCR sequence derives from a human donor in good health. The CDR3 DNA sequence: TGTGCCAGCAGTTACTCGAGGTTTGCTAGCAACATTCAGTACTTC. Residues: CASSYSRFASNIQYF.